The 23 T cell receptor beta chains listed next were all sequenced from one sample in a study of CD8 T cells in ankylosing spondylitis. From the 5' RACE reads, TCRdb called clonotypes with MiXCR, one entry per CDR3 protein. Of about 36,000 distinct CDR3 sequences listed, more than 9.5% were seen once; the top ten hold about 19%. Sequencing was performed on synovial fluid, either unsorted or a sorted T cell fraction (not recorded which). Source of these receptors: a male donor with ankylosing spondylitis.

This chain joins TRBV27 and TRBJ2-5; D is undetermined. The CDR3 consists of 13 residues. Trimming took 5 bases from V and 1 from J, leaving 8 bases between them. CDR1 and CDR2 (germline): MNHEY, SMNVEV (reference sequence). CDR3 sequence: CASSDTFQETQYF. The CDR3 DNA reads TGTGCCAGCAGTGATACCTTCCAAGAGACCCAGTACTTC.

This clonotype occurred many times. This chain joins TRBV7-3 and TRBJ2-3; 8 bases fit TRBD2. This CDR3 contains 15 residues. Losses at the gene ends were 5 bases for V and 6 bases for J; bases not matched to a gene: 10. Germline V lookup: CDR1 SGHTA, CDR2 FQGTGA. CDR3: CASSPQAGEFDTQYF. CDR3 DNA: TGTGCCAGCAGCCCCCAAGCGGGAGAGTTTGATACGCAGTATTTT.

This clonotype was seen repeatedly, ten times or more. V usage is TRBV11-2 and J usage is TRBJ2-3, with D tentatively TRBD2 (5 bases). The germline V gene encodes CDR1 SGHAT and CDR2 FQNNGV. The ends were cut back, 3 bases at V and 1 base at J, with 11 bases in the middle. This CDR3 has 15 amino acids. CDR3: CASSFLEAGTDTQYF. In DNA, the CDR3 is TGTGCCAGCAGCTTTCTGGAGGCAGGCACAGATACGCAGTATTTT.

At least ten counts were recorded for this clonotype. V and J are TRBV6-1 and TRBJ1-2; D is perhaps TRBD1 (5 bases). Germline-derived CDR1 and CDR2 are MNHNS and SASEGT. V lost 7 bases to trimming and J lost 6 bases, with 18 bases between them. There are 14 residues in the CDR3. CDR3 coding DNA: TGTGCCAGCAACCCCCAGGGAGGAGGCGATGGCTACACCTTC. Its translation is CASNPQGGGDGYTF.

CDR3 nucleotides: TGCAGTGCTATGAACGCTGCCGCGAACACCGGGGAGCTGTTTTTT. Its translation is CSAMNAAANTGELFF. The chain employs TRBV20-1 and TRBJ2-2, with D unclear. The CDR3 totals 15 residues. CDR1 and CDR2 from the germline V gene are DFQATT and SNEGSKA (reference sequence). Trimming took 4 bases from V and 0 from J, leaving 12 bases between them.

This clonotype was counted ten times or more. J is TRBJ2-7 and V is TRBV20-1; D unresolved. The germline V and J ends were trimmed by 6 bases and 4 bases, with 19 bases remaining between them. The CDR3 contains 14 residues. Germline V gives CDR1 DFQATT, CDR2 SNEGSKA (reference sequence). The CDR3 loop reads CSAPPGPPLYEQYF. The CDR3 nucleotides read TGCAGTGCGCCCCCCGGACCGCCGCTATACGAGCAGTACTTC.

The J gene is TRBJ2-5, the V gene TRBV5-6, with no clear D. This CDR3 region has 13 residues. Germline V lookup: CDR1 SGHDT, CDR2 YYEEEE. Between the trimmed V and J ends, which lost 2 bases and 4 bases, there was a span of 9 bases. CDR3 amino acids: CASSFADRETQYF. The DNA of the CDR3 is TGTGCCAGCAGCTTTGCAGATCGAGAGACCCAGTACTTC.

This clonotype was recorded many times. This rearrangement joins TRBV29-1 to TRBJ2-1; D is undetermined. This CDR3 is built from 13 residues. V was shortened by 3 bases and J by 3 bases, with 9 bases between the two germline ends. Germline CDR1 is SQVTM and CDR2 is ANQGSEA. The chain's CDR3 is CSVEAYNYNEQFF. DNA for the CDR3: TGCAGCGTTGAGGCCTACAACTACAATGAGCAGTTCTTC.

This clonotype was seen a few times. This rearrangement joins TRBV5-1 to TRBJ2-5, with TRBD2 identical over 7 bases. With 0 bases clipped from V and 1 base from J, the junction kept 3 bases outside the gene matches. The CDR3 covers 15 residues. Looked up from germline, CDR1 is SGHRS and CDR2 is YFSETQ. The CDR3 reads CASSLDLAVQETQYF. Here the CDR3 DNA reads TGCGCCAGCAGCTTGGATCTAGCGGTCCAAGAGACCCAGTACTTC.

This clonotype was recorded only once. This sequence joins TRBV9 and TRBJ2-1; 9 bases fit TRBD2. CDR3 length: 16 residues. The junction had 2 bases not matched to a gene; V was cut back by 1 base and J by 0 bases. Germline V gene lookup returns CDR1 SGDLS and CDR2 YYNGEE. This chain's CDR3 is CASSVWTSDSYNEQFF. CDR3 DNA: TGTGCCAGCAGCGTATGGACTAGCGACTCCTACAATGAGCAGTTCTTC.

The table lists this clonotype with a few counts. The rearrangement links TRBV5-6 to TRBJ2-3, with D perhaps TRBD2 (5 bases). V was trimmed by 3 bases and J by 6 bases, leaving 14 bases between them. The germline V gene encodes CDR1 SGHDT and CDR2 YYEEEE. CDR3 length: 14 amino acids. CDR3 nucleotides: TGTGCCAGCAGCTCCGGACTCGCTCGTGATACGCAGTATTTT. Its protein is CASSSGLARDTQYF. The full variable domain, with the rest looked up from reference TRBV5-6 and TRBJ2-3, is DAGVTQSPTHLIKTRGQQVTLRCSPKSGHDTVSWYQQALGQGPQFIFQYYEEEERQRGNFPDRFSGHQFPNYSSELNVNALLLGDSALYLCASSSGLARDTQYFGPGTRLTVL.

In this sample, this clonotype turned up a few times. The genes are TRBV3-1 and TRBJ2-7, with 7 bases identical to TRBD2. With V trimmed by 4 bases and J by 3 bases, 6 bases remained unmatched. The CDR3 spans 14 residues. Germline-derived CDR1 and CDR2 are LGHDT and YNNKEL (reference sequence). CDR3 sequence reads: CASSPQRGGYEQYF. The DNA of the CDR3 is TGTGCCAGCAGCCCCCAGCGGGGAGGCTACGAGCAGTACTTC.

The V gene is TRBV5-6, the J gene TRBJ2-1; D assignment may be TRBD1 or TRBD2 (6 bases each). V lost 3 bases to trimming and J lost 8 bases, with 12 bases between them. There are 13 residues in the CDR3. Germline CDR1 SGHDT, CDR2 YYEEEE. The CDR3 region has the DNA TGTGCCAGCAGCTACAGGGAGGTTGATGAGCAGTTCTTC. The encoded protein is CASSYREVDEQFF.

This clonotype was counted a few times. The chain is built from TRBV30 and TRBJ1-5, with 8 bases matching TRBD1. Germline values: CDR1 GTSNPN, CDR2 SVGIG (reference sequence). The V segment lost 5 bases and the J segment 2 bases; nucleotides outside the gene matches: 2. The length of the CDR3 is 13 residues. CDR3 region: CAWGTGGNQPQHF. In nucleotides, the CDR3 is TGTGCCTGGGGGACAGGTGGCAATCAGCCCCAGCATTTT.

This clonotype was observed many times. V gene TRBV7-2 combines with J gene TRBJ2-3; 7 bases are shared with TRBD1. V dropped 3 bases and J dropped 0; count of bases not matched to a gene: 0. The germline V gene encodes CDR1 SGHTA and CDR2 FQGNSA. CDR3 length: 14 amino acids. The CDR3 reads CASSLTGSTDTQYF. For the CDR3, the DNA is TGTGCCAGCAGCTTGACAGGGAGCACAGATACGCAGTATTTT.

This clonotype has more than one count but fewer than ten. The J gene is TRBJ2-5, the V gene TRBV7-9; no clear D. The V gene's germline CDR1 is SEHNR and CDR2 FQNEAQ (reference sequence). V was cut by 8 bases and J by 1 base, with 14 bases left in between. CDR3 size: 14 residues. Here the CDR3 DNA reads TGTGCCAGCCTTGAGACGTCCTTCCAAGAGACCCAGTACTTC. Translating gives CASLETSFQETQYF.

This clonotype has ten or more counts. The chain recombines TRBV13 with TRBJ2-7; unclear D gene. The germline CDR1 and CDR2 sequences are PRHDT and FYEKMQ (reference sequence). The CDR3 loop spans 12 amino acids. Between the trimmed V and J ends, which lost 8 bases and 2 bases, there was a span of 10 bases. CDR3 DNA: TGTGCCAGCGGCAGCCGGACCTACGAGCAGTACTTC. Its protein product is CASGSRTYEQYF. Full variable domain (outside the CDR3, taken from reference TRBV13 and TRBJ2-7): AAGVIQSPRHLIKEKRETATLKCYPIPRHDTVYWYQQGPGQDPQFLISFYEKMQSDKGSIPDRFSAQQFSDYHSELNMSSLELGDSALYFCASGSRTYEQYFGPGTRLTVT.

This chain's CDR3 is CASSAGTYATNEKLFF. CDR3 bases: TGCGCCAGCAGCGCCGGGACATATGCAACTAATGAAAAACTGTTTTTT. The V and J genes are TRBV5-1 and TRBJ1-4; D might be TRBD1 (6 bases). Germline loops: CDR1 SGHRS, CDR2 YFSETQ. The CDR3 extends over 16 amino acids. The germline V and J ends were trimmed by 4 bases and 0 bases, with 13 bases remaining between them.

This clonotype has a count of ten or more. The rearrangement links TRBV7-9 to TRBJ2-1; 8 bases align to TRBD1. The ends lost 5 bases at V and 1 base at J; junction bases unmatched: 4. This CDR3 contains 15 residues. The germline gives CDR1 SEHNR, CDR2 FQNEAQ (reference sequence). This chain's CDR3 is CASSPGQGSYNEQFF. Here the CDR3 DNA reads TGTGCCAGCAGCCCCGGACAGGGATCCTACAATGAGCAGTTCTTC.

There are a few counts of this clonotype. The rearrangement joins TRBV7-9 to TRBJ1-6, with D possibly matching TRBD1 (6 bases). The CDR3 contains 15 residues. Germline values: CDR1 SEHNR, CDR2 FQNEAQ (reference sequence). Trimming stripped 6 bases from V and 10 bases from J, with 19 bases between. The CDR3 spells CASSAAGASSSPLHF. The CDR3 DNA sequence: TGTGCCAGCAGTGCCGCAGGGGCGAGTAGCTCACCCCTCCACTTT.

There are a few counts of this clonotype. This chain joins TRBV11-3 and TRBJ1-6, with D unclear. The germline gives CDR1 SGHNT, CDR2 YENEEA. Trimming removed 5 bases from V and 1 base from J, with 6 bases in between. This CDR3 is 14 amino acids long. This CDR3 reads CASSHGSYNSPLHF. CDR3 sequence (DNA): TGTGCCAGCAGCCACGGATCCTATAATTCACCCCTCCACTTT. Full variable domain (missing parts from reference TRBV11-3 and TRBJ1-6): EAGVVQSPRYKIIEKKQPVAFWCNPISGHNTLYWYLQNLGQGPELLIRYENEEAVDDSQLPKDRFSAERLKGVDSTLKIQPAELGDSAVYLCASSHGSYNSPLHFGNGTRLTVT.

The chain carries TRBV28 and TRBJ1-2, with a tentative D call TRBD1 (6 bases). The length of the CDR3 is 13 residues. Germline lookup yields CDR1 MDHEN and CDR2 SYDVKM. V shed 6 bases and J shed 2 bases, with 10 bases lying between them. CDR3 nucleotide sequence: TGTGCCAGCAGAACCACAGGGAACTATGGCTACACCTTC. Amino acids: CASRTTGNYGYTF.

This clonotype was seen at least ten times. This chain connects TRBV10-3 to TRBJ1-1; TRBD1 matches at 8 bases. Germline CDR1 reads ENHRY; CDR2 reads SYGVKD. The CDR3 length is 15 residues. V gave up 4 bases and J gave up 1 base; unmatched junction bases: 5. CDR3 DNA: TGTGCCATCAGTGGGACGGACAGGGAGAACACTGAAGCTTTCTTT. Its translation: CAISGTDRENTEAFF.